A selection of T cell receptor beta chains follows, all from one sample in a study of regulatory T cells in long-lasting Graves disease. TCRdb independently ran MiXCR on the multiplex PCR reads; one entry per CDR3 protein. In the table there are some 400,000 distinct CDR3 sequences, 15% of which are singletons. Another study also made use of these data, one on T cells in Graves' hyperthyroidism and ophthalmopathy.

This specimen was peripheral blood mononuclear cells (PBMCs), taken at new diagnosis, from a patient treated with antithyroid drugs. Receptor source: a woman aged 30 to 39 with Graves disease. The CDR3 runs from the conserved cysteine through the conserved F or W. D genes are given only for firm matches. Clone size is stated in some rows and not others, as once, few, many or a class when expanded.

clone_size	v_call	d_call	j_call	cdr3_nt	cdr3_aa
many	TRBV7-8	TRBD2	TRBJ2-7	TGTGCCAGCAGCTTAGCGGAGCTAGCGGGGGGGACCTACGAGCAGTACTTC	CASSLAELAGGTYEQYF
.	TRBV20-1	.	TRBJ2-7	TGCAGTGCCGAGGGACTCTCTCCCAACGAGCAGTACTTC	CSAEGLSPNEQYF
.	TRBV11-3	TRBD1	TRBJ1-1	TGTGCCAGCAGCGAACCGTTCAGGGGGCGAGGTGAAGCTTTCTTT	CASSEPFRGRGEAFF
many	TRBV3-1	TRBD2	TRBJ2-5	TGTGCCAGCAGCCACCTTCTAGCGGGAGACGAGACCCAGTACTTC	CASSHLLAGDETQYF
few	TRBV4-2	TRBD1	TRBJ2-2	TGTGCCAGCAGCCAAGATTTACAGGGGCGTATTCTGAACACCGGGGAGCTGTTTTTT	CASSQDLQGRILNTGELFF
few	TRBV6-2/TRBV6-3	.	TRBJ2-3	TGTGCCAGCAGTTACTCTGCCAGGGGAGATACGCAGTATTTT	CASSYSARGDTQYF
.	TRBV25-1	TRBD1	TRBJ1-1	TGTGCCAGCAGGGACAGGGCTATGGGAGCTGAAGCTTTCTTT	CASRDRAMGAEAFF
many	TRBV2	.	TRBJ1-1	TGTGCCAGGGGGGGAGGGACTGAAGCTTTCTTT	CARGGGTEAFF
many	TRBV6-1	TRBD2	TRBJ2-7	TGTGCCAGCAGTGAAGTAATCTTGCGGGAGCGATTTTGGCAGTACTTC	CASSEVILRERFWQYF
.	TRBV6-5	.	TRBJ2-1	TGTGCCAGCAGTTACTCGGGACTGGCTTACAATGAGCAGTTCTTC	CASSYSGLAYNEQFF
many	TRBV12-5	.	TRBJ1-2	TGTGCTAGTGGGGGAGATGCGCGCGATGGCTACACCTTC	CASGGDARDGYTF
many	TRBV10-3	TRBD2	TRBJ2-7	TGTGCCATCAGTGAGCGAAGCGGGAGGAGCTCCTACGAGCAGTACTTC	CAISERSGRSSYEQYF
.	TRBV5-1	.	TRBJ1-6	TGCGCCAGCAGCTTGGGGGGGCCTAAGAGCTCCTATAATTCACCCCTCCACTTT	CASSLGGPKSSYNSPLHF
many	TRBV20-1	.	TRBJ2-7	TGCAGTGCTAGATTGGACGCCTACGAGCAGTACTTC	CSARLDAYEQYF
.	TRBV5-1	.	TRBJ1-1	TGTGCCAGCAGCTTGGGAGGGTTGTACACTGAAGCTCTCTTT	CASSLGGLYTEALF
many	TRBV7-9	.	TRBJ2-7	TGTGCCAGCAGCCCGCCGTCGGTGTCCTACGAGCAGTACTTC	CASSPPSVSYEQYF
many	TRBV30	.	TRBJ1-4	TGTGCCTGGACCAGGGCTAATGAAAAACTGTTTTTT	CAWTRANEKLFF
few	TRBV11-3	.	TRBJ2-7	TGTGCCAGCAGCCGCGGGACAGAAAGCTACGAGCAGTACTTC	CASSRGTESYEQYF
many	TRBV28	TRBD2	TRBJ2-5	TGTGCCAGCAGTTCGGCTAGCGGGAGAGAGACCCAGTACTTC	CASSSASGRETQYF
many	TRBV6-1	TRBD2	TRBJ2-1	TGTGCCAGCAGTCGGGGATTGACTAGCGGCCAAGGAGGGTCCTACAATGAGCAGTTCTTC	CASSRGLTSGQGGSYNEQFF
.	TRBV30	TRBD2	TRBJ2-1	TGTGCCTGGATGGGACTAGCGGCTTACGAGCAGTTCTTC	CAWMGLAAYEQFF
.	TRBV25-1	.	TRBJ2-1	TGTGCCAGCAGTGATTATTATGGCGTTGAGCAGTTCTTC	CASSDYYGVEQFF
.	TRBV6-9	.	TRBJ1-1	TGTGCCAGCAGTTACGGAGTGACCCAAGCTTTCTTT	CASSYGVTQAFF
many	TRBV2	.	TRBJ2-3	TGTGCCAGCAGTGAACGGGGCACAGATACGCAGTATTTT	CASSERGTDTQYF